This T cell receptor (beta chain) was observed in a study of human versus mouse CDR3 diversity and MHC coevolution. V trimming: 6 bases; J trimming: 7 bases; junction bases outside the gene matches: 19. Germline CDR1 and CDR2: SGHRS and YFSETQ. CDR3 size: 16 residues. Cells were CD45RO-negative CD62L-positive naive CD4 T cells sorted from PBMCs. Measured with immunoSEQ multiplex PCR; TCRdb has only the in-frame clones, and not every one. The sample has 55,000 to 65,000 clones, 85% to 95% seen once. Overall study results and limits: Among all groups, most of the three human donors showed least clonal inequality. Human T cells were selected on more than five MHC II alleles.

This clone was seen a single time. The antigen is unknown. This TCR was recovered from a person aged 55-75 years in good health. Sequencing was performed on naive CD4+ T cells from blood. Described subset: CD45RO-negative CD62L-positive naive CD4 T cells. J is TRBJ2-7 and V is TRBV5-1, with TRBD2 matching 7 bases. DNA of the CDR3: TGCGCCAGCACCTCTGGGGGAGGGGCTAGCCTGGGAGAGCAGTACTTC. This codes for CASTSGGGASLGEQYF.